Reported below is one TCR beta chain. No antigen is known for it. Systemic immunosuppression or autoimmune disease history was grounds to exclude patients. This sample is drawn from a study of OX40 agonist ivuxolimab in advanced cancers. CDR1 and CDR2 (germline): SGHRS, YFSETQ. The V end was cut by 0 bases, the J end by 4 bases, with 16 bases between. The CDR3 consists of 16 residues. TCRdb's table, derived via immunoSEQ multiplex PCR, lists solely in-frame clones and lacks some. The table includes 45,000 to 60,000 clones, approximately 87% detected once. Study-level points and caveats: Expanded clones were, on average, more numerous in CD8+ T cells than in CD4+. In the expanded peripheral T cells, antigen specificity was never determined.

V usage is TRBV5-1 and J usage is TRBJ2-5; D is perhaps TRBD1 (6 bases). The sample here was CD4+ or CD8+ T cells sorted from blood, taken in a trial of the OX40 agonist ivuxolimab. The TCR was taken from an adult with an advanced solid tumor such as melanoma, head and neck, liver or kidney cancer. The CDR3 DNA reads as TGCGCCAGCAGCTTGGTTGGGGCAGGGGCGTTAGAGACCCAGTACTTC. Its translation is CASSLVGAGALETQYF.